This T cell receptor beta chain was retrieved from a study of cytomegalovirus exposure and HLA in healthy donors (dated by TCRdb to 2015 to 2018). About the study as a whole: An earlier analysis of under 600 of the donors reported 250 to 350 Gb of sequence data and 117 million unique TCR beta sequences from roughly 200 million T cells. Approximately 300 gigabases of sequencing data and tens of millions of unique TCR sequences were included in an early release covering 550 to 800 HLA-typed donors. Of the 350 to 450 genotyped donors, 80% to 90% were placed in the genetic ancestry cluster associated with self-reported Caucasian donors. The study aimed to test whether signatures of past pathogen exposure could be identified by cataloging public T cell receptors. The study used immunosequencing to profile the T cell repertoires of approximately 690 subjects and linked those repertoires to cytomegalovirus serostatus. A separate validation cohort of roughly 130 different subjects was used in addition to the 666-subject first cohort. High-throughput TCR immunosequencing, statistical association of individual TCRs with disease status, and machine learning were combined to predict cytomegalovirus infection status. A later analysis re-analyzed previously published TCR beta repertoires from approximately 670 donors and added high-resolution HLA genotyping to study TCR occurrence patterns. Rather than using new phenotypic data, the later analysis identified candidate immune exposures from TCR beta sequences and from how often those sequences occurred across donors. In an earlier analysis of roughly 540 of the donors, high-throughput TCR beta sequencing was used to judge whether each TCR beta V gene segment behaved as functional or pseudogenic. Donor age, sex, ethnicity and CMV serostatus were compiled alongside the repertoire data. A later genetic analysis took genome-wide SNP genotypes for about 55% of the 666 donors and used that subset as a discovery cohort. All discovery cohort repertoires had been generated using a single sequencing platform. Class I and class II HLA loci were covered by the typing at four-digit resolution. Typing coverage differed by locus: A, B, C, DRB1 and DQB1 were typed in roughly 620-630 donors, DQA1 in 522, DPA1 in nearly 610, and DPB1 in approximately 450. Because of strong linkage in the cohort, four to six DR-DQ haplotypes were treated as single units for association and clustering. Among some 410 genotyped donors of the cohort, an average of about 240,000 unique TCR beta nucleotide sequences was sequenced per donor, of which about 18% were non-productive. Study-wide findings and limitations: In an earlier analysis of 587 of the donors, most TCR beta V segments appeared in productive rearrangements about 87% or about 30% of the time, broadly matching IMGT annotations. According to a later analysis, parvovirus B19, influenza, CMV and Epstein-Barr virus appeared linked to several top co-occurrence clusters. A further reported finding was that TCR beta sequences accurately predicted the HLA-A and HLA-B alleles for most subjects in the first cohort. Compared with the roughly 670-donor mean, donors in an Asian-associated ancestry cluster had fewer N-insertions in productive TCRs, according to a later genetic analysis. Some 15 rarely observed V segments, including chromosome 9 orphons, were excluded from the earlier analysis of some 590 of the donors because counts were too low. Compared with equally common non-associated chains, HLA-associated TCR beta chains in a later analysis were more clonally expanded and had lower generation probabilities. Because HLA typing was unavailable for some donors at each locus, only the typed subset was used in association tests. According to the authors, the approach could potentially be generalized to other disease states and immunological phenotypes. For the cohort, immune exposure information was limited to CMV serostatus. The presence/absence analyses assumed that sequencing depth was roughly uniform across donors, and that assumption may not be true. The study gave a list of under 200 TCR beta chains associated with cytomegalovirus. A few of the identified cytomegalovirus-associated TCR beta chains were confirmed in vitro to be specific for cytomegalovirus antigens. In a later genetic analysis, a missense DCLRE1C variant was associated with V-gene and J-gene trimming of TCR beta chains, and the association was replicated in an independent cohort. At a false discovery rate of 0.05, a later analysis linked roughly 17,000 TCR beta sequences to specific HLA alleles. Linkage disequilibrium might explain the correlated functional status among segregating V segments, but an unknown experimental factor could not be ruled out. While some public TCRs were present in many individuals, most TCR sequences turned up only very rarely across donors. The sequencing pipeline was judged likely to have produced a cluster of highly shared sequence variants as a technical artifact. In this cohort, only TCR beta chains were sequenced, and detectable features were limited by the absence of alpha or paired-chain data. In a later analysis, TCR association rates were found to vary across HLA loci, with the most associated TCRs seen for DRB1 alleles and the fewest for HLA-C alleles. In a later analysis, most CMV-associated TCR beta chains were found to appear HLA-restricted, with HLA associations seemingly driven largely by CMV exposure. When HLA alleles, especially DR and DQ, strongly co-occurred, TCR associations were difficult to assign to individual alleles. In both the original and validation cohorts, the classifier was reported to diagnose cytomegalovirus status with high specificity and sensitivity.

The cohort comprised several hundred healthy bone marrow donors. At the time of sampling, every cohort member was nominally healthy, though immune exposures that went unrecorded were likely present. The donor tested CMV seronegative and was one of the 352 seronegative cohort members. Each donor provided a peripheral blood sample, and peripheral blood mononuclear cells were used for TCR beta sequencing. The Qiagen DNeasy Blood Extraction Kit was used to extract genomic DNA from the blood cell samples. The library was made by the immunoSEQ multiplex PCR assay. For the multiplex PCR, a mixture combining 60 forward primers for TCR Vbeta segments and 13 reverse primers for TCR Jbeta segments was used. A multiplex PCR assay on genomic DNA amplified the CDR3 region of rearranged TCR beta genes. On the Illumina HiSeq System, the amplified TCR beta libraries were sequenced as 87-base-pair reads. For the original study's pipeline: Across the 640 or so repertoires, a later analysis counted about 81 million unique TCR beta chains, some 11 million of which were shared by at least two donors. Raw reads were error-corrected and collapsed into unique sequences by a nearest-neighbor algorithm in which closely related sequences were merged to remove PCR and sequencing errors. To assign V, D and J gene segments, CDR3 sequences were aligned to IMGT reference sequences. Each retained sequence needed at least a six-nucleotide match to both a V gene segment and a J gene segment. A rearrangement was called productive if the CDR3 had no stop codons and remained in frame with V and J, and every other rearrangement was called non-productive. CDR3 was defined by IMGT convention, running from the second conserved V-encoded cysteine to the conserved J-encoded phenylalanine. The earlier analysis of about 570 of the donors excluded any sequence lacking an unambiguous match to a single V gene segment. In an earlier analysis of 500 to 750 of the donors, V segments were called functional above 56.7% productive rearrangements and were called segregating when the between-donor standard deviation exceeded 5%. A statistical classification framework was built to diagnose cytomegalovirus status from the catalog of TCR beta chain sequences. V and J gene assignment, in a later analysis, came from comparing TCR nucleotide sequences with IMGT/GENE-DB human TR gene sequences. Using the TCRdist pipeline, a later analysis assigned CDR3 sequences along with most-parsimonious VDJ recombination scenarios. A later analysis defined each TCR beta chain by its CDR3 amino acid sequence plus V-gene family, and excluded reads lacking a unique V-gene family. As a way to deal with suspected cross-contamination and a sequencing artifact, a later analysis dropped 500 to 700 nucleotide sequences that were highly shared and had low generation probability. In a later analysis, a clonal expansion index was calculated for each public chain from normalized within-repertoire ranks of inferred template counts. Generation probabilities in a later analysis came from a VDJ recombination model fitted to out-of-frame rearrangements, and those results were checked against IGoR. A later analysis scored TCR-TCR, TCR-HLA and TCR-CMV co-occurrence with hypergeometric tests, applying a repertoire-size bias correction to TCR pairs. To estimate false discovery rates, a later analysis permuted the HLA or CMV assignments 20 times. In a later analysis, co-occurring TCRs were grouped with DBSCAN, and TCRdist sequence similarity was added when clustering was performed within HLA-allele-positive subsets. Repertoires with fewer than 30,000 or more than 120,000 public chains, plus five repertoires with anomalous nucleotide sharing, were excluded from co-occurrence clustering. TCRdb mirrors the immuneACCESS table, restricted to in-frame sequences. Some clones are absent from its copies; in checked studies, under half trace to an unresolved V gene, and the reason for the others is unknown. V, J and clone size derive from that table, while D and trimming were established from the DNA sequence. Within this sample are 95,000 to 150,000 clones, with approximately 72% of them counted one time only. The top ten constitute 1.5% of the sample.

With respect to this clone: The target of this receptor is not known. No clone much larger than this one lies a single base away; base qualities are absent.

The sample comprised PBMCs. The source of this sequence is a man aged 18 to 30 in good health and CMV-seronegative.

The CDR3 reads CASTGQNNYNEQFF. The bases are TGTGCCAGCACTGGGCAGAACAACTACAATGAGCAGTTCTTC. The sequence links TRBV6-5 to TRBJ2-1; no D gene call is confident. The germline ends are 13 bases apart after V is trimmed by 7 bases and J by 3 bases. Per the germline V gene, MNHEY is the CDR1 and SVGAGI is the CDR2. Inclusive of the bounding cysteine and phenylalanine, the CDR3 is 14 residues long. Of all the DNA, just the CDR3 is kept, 42 bases in frame from base 1.